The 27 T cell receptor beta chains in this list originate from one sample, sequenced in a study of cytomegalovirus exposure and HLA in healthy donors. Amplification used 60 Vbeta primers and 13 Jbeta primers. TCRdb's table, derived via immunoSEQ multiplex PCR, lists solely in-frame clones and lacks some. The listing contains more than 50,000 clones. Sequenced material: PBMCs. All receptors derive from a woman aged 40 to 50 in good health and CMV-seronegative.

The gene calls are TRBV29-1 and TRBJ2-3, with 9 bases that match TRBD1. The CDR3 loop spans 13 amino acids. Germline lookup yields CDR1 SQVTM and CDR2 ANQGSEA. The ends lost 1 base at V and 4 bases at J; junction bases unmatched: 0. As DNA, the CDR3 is TGCAGCGTTGAAGGGGACAGGGCAGATACGCAGTATTTT. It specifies CSVEGDRADTQYF.

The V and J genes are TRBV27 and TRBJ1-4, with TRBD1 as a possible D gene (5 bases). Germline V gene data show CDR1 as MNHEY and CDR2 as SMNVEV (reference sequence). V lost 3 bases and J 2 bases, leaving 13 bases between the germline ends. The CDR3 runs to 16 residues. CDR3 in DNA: TGTGCCAGCAGTTTCCAGGGTCTCGAGACTAATGAAAAACTGTTTTTT. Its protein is CASSFQGLETNEKLFF.

In DNA form, the CDR3 reads TGTGCCAGCAGCCAACAGGACACTGAAGCTTTCTTT. Translated, it gives CASSQQDTEAFF. J is TRBJ1-1 and V is TRBV14; D unresolved. Trimming pared 2 bases from V and 3 bases from J, leaving 4 bases between. The CDR3 length is 12 residues. Looked up from germline, CDR1 is SGHDN and CDR2 is FVKESK.

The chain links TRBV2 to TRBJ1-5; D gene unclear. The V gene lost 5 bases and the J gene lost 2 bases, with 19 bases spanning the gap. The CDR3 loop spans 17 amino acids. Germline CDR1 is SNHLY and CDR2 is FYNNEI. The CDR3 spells CASSQGLLGRGNQPQHF. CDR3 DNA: TGTGCCAGCAGTCAAGGTCTATTGGGGAGAGGCAATCAGCCCCAGCATTTT.

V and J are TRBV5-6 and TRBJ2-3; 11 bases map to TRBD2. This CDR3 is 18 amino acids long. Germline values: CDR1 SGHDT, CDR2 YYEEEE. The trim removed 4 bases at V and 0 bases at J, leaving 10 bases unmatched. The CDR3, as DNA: TGTGCCAGCAGCCCGGGACTAGCGGCCGGGACAAGCACAGATACGCAGTATTTT. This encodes CASSPGLAAGTSTDTQYF. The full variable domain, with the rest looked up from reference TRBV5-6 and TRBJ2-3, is DAGVTQSPTHLIKTRGQQVTLRCSPKSGHDTVSWYQQALGQGPQFIFQYYEEEERQRGNFPDRFSGHQFPNYSSELNVNALLLGDSALYLCASSPGLAAGTSTDTQYFGPGTRLTVL.

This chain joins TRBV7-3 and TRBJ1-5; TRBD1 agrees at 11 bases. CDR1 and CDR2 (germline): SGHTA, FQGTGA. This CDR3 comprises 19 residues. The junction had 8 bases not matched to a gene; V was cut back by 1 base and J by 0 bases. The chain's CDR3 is CASSLMSGTGGSSNQPQHF. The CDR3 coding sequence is TGTGCCAGCAGCTTAATGTCGGGGACAGGGGGTAGTAGCAATCAGCCCCAGCATTTT.

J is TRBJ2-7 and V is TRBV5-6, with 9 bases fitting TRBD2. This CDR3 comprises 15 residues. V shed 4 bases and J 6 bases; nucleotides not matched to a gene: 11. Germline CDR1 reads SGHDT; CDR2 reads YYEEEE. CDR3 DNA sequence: TGTGCCAGCAGCCCGCAACTAGCGGGCGGCGGCGAGCAGTACTTC. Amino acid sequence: CASSPQLAGGGEQYF.

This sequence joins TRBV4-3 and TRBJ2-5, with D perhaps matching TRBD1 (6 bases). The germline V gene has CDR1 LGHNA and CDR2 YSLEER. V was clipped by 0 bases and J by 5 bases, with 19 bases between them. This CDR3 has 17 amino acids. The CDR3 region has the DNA TGCGCCAGCAGCCAAGATCGGACAGTCGAAGAAGGGGAGACCCAGTACTTC. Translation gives CASSQDRTVEEGETQYF.

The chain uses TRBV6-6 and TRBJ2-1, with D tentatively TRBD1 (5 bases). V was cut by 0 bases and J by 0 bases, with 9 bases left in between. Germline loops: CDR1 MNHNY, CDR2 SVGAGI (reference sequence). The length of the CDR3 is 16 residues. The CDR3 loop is CASSYSHRSSYNEQFF. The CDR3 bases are TGTGCCAGCAGTTACTCCCACAGGAGCTCCTACAATGAGCAGTTCTTC.

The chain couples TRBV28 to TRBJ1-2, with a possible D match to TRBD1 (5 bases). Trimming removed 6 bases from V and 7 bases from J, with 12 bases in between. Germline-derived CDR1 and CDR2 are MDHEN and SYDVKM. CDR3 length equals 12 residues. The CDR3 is CASSLGRGGYTF. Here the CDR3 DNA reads TGTGCCAGCAGCCTCGGGAGGGGTGGCTACACCTTC.

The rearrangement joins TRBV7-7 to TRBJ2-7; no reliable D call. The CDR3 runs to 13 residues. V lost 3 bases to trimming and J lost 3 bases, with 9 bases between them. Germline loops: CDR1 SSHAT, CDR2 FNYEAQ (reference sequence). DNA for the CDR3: TGTGCCAGCAGCTTGGCAGGTAGCTACGAGCAGTACTTC. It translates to CASSLAGSYEQYF.

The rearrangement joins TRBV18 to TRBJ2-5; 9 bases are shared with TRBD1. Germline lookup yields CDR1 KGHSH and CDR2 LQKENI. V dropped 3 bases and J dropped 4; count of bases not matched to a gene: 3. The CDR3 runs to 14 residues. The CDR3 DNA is TGTGCCAGCTCACCGGCGACAGGGGGAGAGACCCAGTACTTC. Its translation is CASSPATGGETQYF.

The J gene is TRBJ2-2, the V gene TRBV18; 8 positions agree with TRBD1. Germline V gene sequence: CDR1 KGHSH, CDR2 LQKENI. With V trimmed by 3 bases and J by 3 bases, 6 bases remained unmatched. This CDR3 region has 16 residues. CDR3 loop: CASSPRDRSDTGELFF. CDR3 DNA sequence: TGTGCCAGCTCACCCCGGGACAGGTCTGACACCGGGGAGCTGTTTTTT.

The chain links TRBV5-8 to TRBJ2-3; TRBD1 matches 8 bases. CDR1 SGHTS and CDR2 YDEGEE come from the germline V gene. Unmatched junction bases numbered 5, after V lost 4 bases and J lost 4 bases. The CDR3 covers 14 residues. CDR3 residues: CASSRTGPADTQYF. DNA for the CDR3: TGTGCCAGCAGCCGGACAGGGCCCGCAGATACGCAGTATTTT.

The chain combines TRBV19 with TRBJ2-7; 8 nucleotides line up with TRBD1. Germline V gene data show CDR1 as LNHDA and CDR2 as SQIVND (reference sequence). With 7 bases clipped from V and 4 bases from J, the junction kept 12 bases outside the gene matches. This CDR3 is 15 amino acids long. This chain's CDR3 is CASTSGQGAVYEQYF. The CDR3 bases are TGTGCCAGTACCTCAGGACAGGGCGCCGTTTACGAGCAGTACTTC.

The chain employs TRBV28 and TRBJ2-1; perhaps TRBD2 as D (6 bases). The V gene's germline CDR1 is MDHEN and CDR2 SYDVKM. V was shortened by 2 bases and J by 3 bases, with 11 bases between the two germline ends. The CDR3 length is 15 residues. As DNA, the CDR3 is TGTGCCAGCAGTTTAGCGGGATCTTTCTACAATGAGCAGTTCTTC. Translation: CASSLAGSFYNEQFF.

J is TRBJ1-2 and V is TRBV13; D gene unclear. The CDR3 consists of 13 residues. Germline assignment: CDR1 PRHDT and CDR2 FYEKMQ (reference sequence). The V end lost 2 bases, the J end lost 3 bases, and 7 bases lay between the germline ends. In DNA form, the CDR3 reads TGTGCCAGCAGCTTACGCCAGGACTATGGCTACACCTTC. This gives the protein CASSLRQDYGYTF.

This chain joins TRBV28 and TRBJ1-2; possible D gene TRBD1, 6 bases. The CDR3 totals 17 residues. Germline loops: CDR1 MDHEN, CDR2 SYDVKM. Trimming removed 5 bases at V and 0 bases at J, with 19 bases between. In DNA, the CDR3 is TGTGCCAGCAGTCACTACACCCCGACAGGCCCTAACTATGGCTACACCTTC. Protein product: CASSHYTPTGPNYGYTF.

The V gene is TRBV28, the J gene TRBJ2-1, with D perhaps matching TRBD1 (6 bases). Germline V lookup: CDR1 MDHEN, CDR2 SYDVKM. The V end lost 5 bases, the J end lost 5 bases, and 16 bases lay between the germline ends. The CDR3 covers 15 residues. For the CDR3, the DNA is TGTGCCAGCAGTCCCTCAAGGGGGAGCCACAATGAGCAGTTCTTC. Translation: CASSPSRGSHNEQFF.

The CDR3 DNA follows: TGTGCCAGCAGCCAAGATTTCAGCGCGGGAGGGCATTATGGTGAGCAGTTCTTC. It encodes CASSQDFSAGGHYGEQFF. The chain combines TRBV4-2 with TRBJ2-1; 9 bases line up with TRBD2. Germline V gives CDR1 LGHNA, CDR2 YNFKEQ. The V gene end was trimmed by 0 bases and the J gene end by 9 bases; junction bases not matched to a gene: 15. This CDR3 is 18 amino acids long.

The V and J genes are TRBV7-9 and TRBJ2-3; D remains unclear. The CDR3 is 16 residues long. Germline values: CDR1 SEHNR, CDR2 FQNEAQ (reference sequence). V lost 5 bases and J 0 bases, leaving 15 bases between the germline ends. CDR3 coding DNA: TGTGCCAGCAGCGTTAGACCAGGTCGCAGCACAGATACGCAGTATTTT. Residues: CASSVRPGRSTDTQYF.

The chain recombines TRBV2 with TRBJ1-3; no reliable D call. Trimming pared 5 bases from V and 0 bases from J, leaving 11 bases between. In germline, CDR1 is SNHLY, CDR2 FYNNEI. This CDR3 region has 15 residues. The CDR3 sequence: CASSPEASSGNTIYF. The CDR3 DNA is TGTGCCAGCAGTCCCGAGGCCAGCTCTGGAAACACCATATATTTT.

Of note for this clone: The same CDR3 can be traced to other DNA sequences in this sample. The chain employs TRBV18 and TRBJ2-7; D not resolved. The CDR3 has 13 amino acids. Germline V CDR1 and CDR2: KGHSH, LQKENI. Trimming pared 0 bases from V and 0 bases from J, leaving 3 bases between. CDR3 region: CASSPPSSYEQYF. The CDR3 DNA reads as TGTGCCAGCTCACCACCTAGCTCCTACGAGCAGTACTTC.

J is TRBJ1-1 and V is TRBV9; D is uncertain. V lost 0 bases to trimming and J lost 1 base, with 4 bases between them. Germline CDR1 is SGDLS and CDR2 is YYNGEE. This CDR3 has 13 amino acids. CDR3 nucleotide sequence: TGTGCCAGCAGCGTAGAACAGAACACTGAAGCTTTCTTT. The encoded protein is CASSVEQNTEAFF.

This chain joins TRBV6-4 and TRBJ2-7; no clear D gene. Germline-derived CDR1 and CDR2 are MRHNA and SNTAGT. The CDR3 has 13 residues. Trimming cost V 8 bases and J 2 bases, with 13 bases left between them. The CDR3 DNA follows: TGTGCCAGCGGAAACAGTTTCCCCTACGAGCAGTACTTC. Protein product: CASGNSFPYEQYF.

The CDR3 region has the DNA TGTGCCAGCAGTTACTCAACAGGGAACACCGGGGAGCTGTTTTTT. It codes for CASSYSTGNTGELFF. This chain connects TRBV6-5 to TRBJ2-2; D may be TRBD1 (5 bases). Trimming left V 0 bases short and J 1 base short, with 6 bases between. This CDR3 has 15 residues. Germline CDR1 is MNHEY and CDR2 is SVGAGI.

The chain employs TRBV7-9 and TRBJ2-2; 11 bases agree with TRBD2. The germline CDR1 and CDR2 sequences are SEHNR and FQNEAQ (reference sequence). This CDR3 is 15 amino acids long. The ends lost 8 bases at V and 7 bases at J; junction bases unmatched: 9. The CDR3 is CASGETSGNVGELFF. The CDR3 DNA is TGTGCCAGCGGCGAGACTAGCGGGAATGTCGGGGAGCTGTTTTTT.